Here is one T cell receptor beta chain with its context. The data originate from a study of T cell responses to AZD1222 COVID-19 vaccine. Germline lookup yields CDR1 SEHNR and CDR2 FQNEAQ (reference sequence). Trimming removed 2 bases from V and 5 bases from J, with 15 bases in between. The CDR3 is 15 amino acids. Sequencing was performed with immunoSEQ multiplex PCR; in TCRdb, only in-frame clones are kept and a portion is missing. Counted here are some 100,000 clones, roughly 93% occurring once; the ten biggest clones make up approximately 22%. The TCR originated in an adult in good health. Sequencing used peripheral blood, obtained on day 0 of AZD1222 vaccination. The V call is TRBV7-9, the J call TRBJ1-2; D possibly corresponds to TRBD1 (5 bases). The CDR3: CASSLHQGAEYGYTF. The CDR3, as DNA: TGTGCCAGCAGCTTACACCAAGGGGCAGAGTATGGCTACACCTTC.